A single T cell receptor (beta chain) is shown here with its context. The protocol was immunoSEQ multiplex PCR, while the TCRdb copy is restricted to in-frame clones and leaves out a portion. The sample has 150,000 to 200,000 clones; 80% are singletons. This specimen comes from a study of blood T cell repertoires in COVID-19. The CDR3 is 18 residues long. Germline CDR1 SQVTM, CDR2 ANQGSEA. V was clipped by 5 bases and J by 2 bases, with 27 bases between them. The clonotype was recovered from a man aged 60 to 75 who had been exposed to COVID-19. Specimen: PBMCs or T cells enriched from blood (not recorded which). The J gene is TRBJ1-2, the V gene TRBV29-1; D gene ambiguous. The CDR3 region has the DNA TGCAGCGTTACTAGGGCCGATCTTACTTCCGGGAGAAACTATGGCTACACCTTC. Its translation: CSVTRADLTSGRNYGYTF.